Each of the 16 T cell receptor beta chains below was sequenced from the same sample in a study of blood T cell repertoires in COVID-19 (TCRdb year 2020). The protocol used for the library was the immunoSEQ multiplex PCR assay. TCRdb stores this immuneACCESS table with in-frame sequences only. Part of the clones is absent; in the studies checked, under half of the shortfall reflects unresolved V genes, and no reason is known for the rest. Across this sample there are about 190,000 clones, with approximately 90% seen only once. About 4.5% of the sample goes to the ten largest clones. The sample taken for sequencing was peripheral blood. The receptors come from a human donor in a cohort sampled during active COVID-19.

This clone has only a few counts. CDR3 sequence: CASSYSITGAYEQYF. CDR3 nucleotides: TGTGCCAGCAGTTACTCGATAACAGGGGCCTACGAGCAGTACTTC. V gene TRBV6-2 or TRBV6-3 combines with J gene TRBJ2-7, with 7 nucleotides matching TRBD1. The CDR3 has 15 amino acids. With 0 bases clipped from V and 2 bases from J, the junction kept 4 bases outside the gene matches. Looked up from germline, CDR1 is MNHEY and CDR2 is SVGEGT.

V usage is TRBV15 and J usage is TRBJ2-1; 11 bases align to TRBD2. Germline V gene data show CDR1 as LNHNV and CDR2 as YYDKDF (reference sequence). The V and J ends lost 1 base and 7 bases, in that order; junction bases with no gene match: 15. The length of the CDR3 is 19 residues. CDR3 in amino acids: CATSRVPLVAGGLLNEQFF. In DNA, the CDR3 is TGTGCCACCAGCAGAGTCCCCCTTGTAGCGGGAGGGCTTTTGAATGAGCAGTTCTTC. Full variable domain (missing parts from reference TRBV15 and TRBJ2-1): DAMVIQNPRYQVTQFGKPVTLSCSQTLNHNVMYWYQQKSSQAPKLLFHYYDKDFNNEADTPDNFQSRRPNTSFCFLDIRSPGLGDTAMYLCATSRVPLVAGGLLNEQFFGPGTRLTVL.

This clone was counted a single time. This chain links TRBV3-1 (or the pseudogene TRBV3-2) with TRBJ2-3; TRBD2 agrees at 16 bases. Germline loops: CDR1 LGHDT, CDR2 YNNKEL (reference sequence). This CDR3 region has 21 residues. J gave up 2 bases and V 2 bases, and 13 bases lay outside the gene matches. CDR3 sequence reads: CASSQPFGTSGGGRFTDTQYF. CDR3 in DNA: TGTGCCAGCAGCCAACCCTTTGGGACTAGCGGGGGGGGGCGCTTCACAGATACGCAGTATTTT.

J is TRBJ2-7 and V is TRBV27, with 10 bases matching TRBD1. The V segment lost 5 bases and the J segment 3 bases; nucleotides outside the gene matches: 16. The CDR3 consists of 18 residues. The germline V gene has CDR1 MNHEY and CDR2 SMNVEV (reference sequence). The CDR3 reads CASSPTYVTGGRNYEQYF. In nucleotides, the CDR3 is TGTGCCAGCAGTCCCACATACGTGACAGGGGGCAGGAACTACGAGCAGTACTTC.

The chain combines TRBV30 with TRBJ2-1; no reliable D call. The V end was cut by 0 bases, the J end by 6 bases, with 12 bases between. This CDR3 contains 14 residues. Germline V gene lookup returns CDR1 GTSNPN and CDR2 SVGIG (reference sequence). CDR3 DNA sequence: TGTGCCTGGAGTGTGCGTACTCTGCGCAATGAGCAGTTCTTC. It specifies CAWSVRTLRNEQFF.

The chain joins TRBV2 to TRBJ1-6, with 9 bases lining up with TRBD1. Trimming cost V 8 bases and J 11 bases; bases outside gene matches: 7. This CDR3 spans 13 amino acids. The germline CDR1 and CDR2 sequences are SNHLY and FYNNEI. CDR3 sequence (DNA): TGTGCCAGCGGTGGGACAGGGTTGACACCCCTCCACTTT. It is translated as CASGGTGLTPLHF.

This clone was picked up one time. This chain joins TRBV19 and TRBJ1-2; 8 bases are shared with TRBD1. The CDR3 is 14 residues long. V lost 5 bases to trimming and J lost 4 bases; unmatched junction nucleotides: 6. Germline CDR1 is LNHDA and CDR2 is SQIVND (reference sequence). CDR3 nucleotide sequence: TGTGCCAGTAGTGTCAGGGGGCAAGTCTATGGCTACACCTTC. As protein: CASSVRGQVYGYTF.

This clone has a single count. The rearrangement joins TRBV18 to TRBJ1-1; D possibly corresponds to TRBD1 (6 bases). This CDR3 comprises 14 residues. The V gene's germline CDR1 is KGHSH and CDR2 LQKENI. Trimming shortened V by 3 bases and J by 6 bases, and 14 bases separated the two germline ends. For the CDR3, the DNA is TGTGCCAGCTCACCTCGGGACACGAGTTCTGAAGCTTTCTTT. Its protein is CASSPRDTSSEAFF.

The J gene is TRBJ1-6, the V gene TRBV30, with D possibly being TRBD1 (6 bases). Between the trimmed V and J ends, which lost 2 bases and 9 bases, there was a span of 17 bases. Germline lookup yields CDR1 GTSNPN and CDR2 SVGIG (reference sequence). This CDR3 spans 15 amino acids. Here the CDR3 DNA reads TGTGCCTGGAGTAGAACCCAGGGGCTTGGTTCACCCCTCCACTTT. Residues: CAWSRTQGLGSPLHF.

This clone was seen just once. This sequence joins TRBV7-2 and TRBJ2-1, with 7 bases fitting TRBD2. This CDR3 has 17 residues. Trimming took 4 bases from V and 4 from J; bases not matched to a gene: 13. Germline V gene data show CDR1 as SGHTA and CDR2 as FQGNSA. Here the CDR3 reads CASSSGGLAGVYNEQFF. CDR3 DNA: TGTGCCAGCAGCTCCGGCGGGCTCGCGGGGGTGTACAATGAGCAGTTCTTC.

In nucleotides, the CDR3 is TGTGCCAGCAGCTTATGGTCCAGCTATGGCTACACCTTC. Translation gives CASSLWSSYGYTF. This chain joins TRBV7-2 and TRBJ1-2; no reliable D call. This CDR3 contains 13 residues. Germline CDR1 and CDR2: SGHTA and FQGNSA. The V and J ends lost 2 bases and 4 bases respectively, with 8 bases between them.

This chain links TRBV27 with TRBJ2-1, with 9 bases matching TRBD2. There are 14 residues in the CDR3. With V trimmed by 8 bases and J by 9 bases, 11 bases remained unmatched. CDR1 and CDR2 from the germline V gene are MNHEY and SMNVEV (reference sequence). The CDR3 loop is CASGAGGGASEQFF. The CDR3 DNA is TGTGCCAGCGGGGCGGGCGGGGGGGCCTCTGAGCAGTTCTTC.

The count of this clone is one. The chain recombines TRBV18 with TRBJ1-2, with 8 bases identical to TRBD1. This CDR3 spans 14 amino acids. The junction had 3 bases not matched to a gene; V was cut back by 2 bases and J by 4 bases. Germline CDR1 is KGHSH and CDR2 is LQKENI. CDR3 sequence (DNA): TGTGCCAGCTCACCATCAGGGGGCTTCTATGGCTACACCTTC. Amino acids: CASSPSGGFYGYTF.

V gene TRBV2 combines with J gene TRBJ1-4; the D is unclear. With 3 bases removed from V and 5 bases from J, the gap between germline ends came to 10 bases. The CDR3 is 14 amino acids. Germline V lookup: CDR1 SNHLY, CDR2 FYNNEI. The CDR3 reads CASSDGPRNEKLFF. Here the CDR3 DNA reads TGTGCCAGCAGTGACGGCCCCAGGAATGAAAAACTGTTTTTT.

The chain is built from TRBV7-6 and TRBJ1-3, with D maybe TRBD1 (5 bases). The V gene lost 2 bases and the J gene lost 0 bases, with 14 bases spanning the gap. Germline CDR1 reads SGHVS; CDR2 reads FNYEAQ. This CDR3 spans 17 amino acids. This CDR3 reads CASSLLQTDPSGNTIYF. DNA for the CDR3: TGTGCCAGCAGCTTATTACAGACAGACCCCTCTGGAAACACCATATATTTT.

This clone came up a few times. The chain couples TRBV30 to TRBJ1-2; D may be TRBD1 (5 bases). The V end lost 2 bases, the J end lost 4 bases, and 14 bases lay between the germline ends. Germline CDR1 is GTSNPN and CDR2 is SVGIG (reference sequence). The CDR3 contains 14 residues. This chain's CDR3 is CAWSTPGFGYGYTF. The CDR3 bases are TGTGCCTGGAGTACGCCAGGGTTCGGCTATGGCTACACCTTC.